The next 2 T cell receptor beta chains were all read from a single sample in a study of blood T cell repertoires in COVID-19. Sequencing used immunoSEQ multiplex PCR; TCRdb keeps in-frame clones, though not all of them. The sample has around 170,000 clones; around 80% are singletons. The sequencing input was peripheral blood. Receptors were obtained from a man between 65 and 85 years old with active or convalescent COVID-19.

CDR3 in amino acids: CASSPPPGRGTWNEQFF. For the CDR3, the DNA is TGCGCCAGCAGCCCCCCTCCTGGGCGGGGGACCTGGAATGAGCAGTTCTTC. The chain uses TRBV5-1 and TRBJ2-1; 7 bases agree with TRBD2. Germline values: CDR1 SGHRS, CDR2 YFSETQ. With 4 bases clipped from V and 7 bases from J, the junction kept 17 bases outside the gene matches. The CDR3 has 17 amino acids.

V and J are TRBV9 and TRBJ2-3; tentative D call: TRBD1 (5 bases). Germline loops: CDR1 SGDLS, CDR2 YYNGEE. The CDR3 is 15 residues long. Deletions cut 0 bases from V and 4 bases from J, with 12 bases between. CDR3 in DNA: TGTGCCAGCAGCGTAGATCAGGGCACGGCAGATACGCAGTATTTT. This gives the protein CASSVDQGTADTQYF.